These 26 T cell receptor beta chains share one sample of origin, sequenced in a study of prognosis after radiotherapy for stage I lung cancer. Genomic DNA provided the template from which TCR beta CDR3 was amplified by two-round multiplex PCR. First-round PCR used primers specific to each TRBV and TRBJ gene. MiXCR was run by TCRdb on the multiplex PCR reads, yielding one entry per CDR3 protein. The sample records around 21,000 distinct CDR3 sequences, about 42% being singletons. Source: PBMCs, taken before or after stereotactic body radiation therapy (not recorded which). The receptors stem from a donor at least 50 years old with non-small cell lung cancer.

This clonotype was counted between two and nine times. A read error may be the cause here, since a much bigger clone is one base away. Here the CDR3 reads CASSLSSGSSYEQYF. DNA for the CDR3: TGTGCCAGCAGCTTATCATCGGGAAGCTCCTACGAGCAGTACTTC. The V call is TRBV9, the J call TRBJ2-7, with D possibly TRBD2 on 5 matching bases. Germline V gives CDR1 SGDLS, CDR2 YYNGEE. This CDR3 comprises 15 residues. Trimming removed 4 bases at V and 0 bases at J, with 14 bases between.

J is TRBJ2-3 and V is TRBV7-2; 10 bases are a match to TRBD2. CDR3 length equals 16 residues. With V trimmed by 4 bases and J by 5 bases, 9 bases remained unmatched. Germline lookup yields CDR1 SGHTA and CDR2 FQGNSA. The CDR3 bases are TGTGCCAGCAGCTCCGCCCTAGCGGGAGTCGGAGATACGCAGTATTTT. Translated: CASSSALAGVGDTQYF.

This clonotype was detected once. A clone one base away is much larger, so this may be a read error. This chain joins TRBV7-9 and TRBJ1-4, with D uncertain. CDR1 SEHNR and CDR2 FQNEAQ come from the germline V gene (reference sequence). The CDR3 sequence is 8 residues long. The CDR3 here is CAIRIRVF. The CDR3 nucleotides are TGTGCCATTAGGATAAGGGTTTTT.

This clonotype was recorded at least ten times. The chain uses TRBV12-3 or TRBV12-4 and TRBJ2-7, with D possibly matching TRBD2 (5 bases). The CDR3 runs to 16 residues. V gave up 1 base and J gave up 0 bases, with 13 bases separating them. In DNA, the CDR3 is TGTGCCAGCAGTTTAGGTTCACTAGACCCCTCCTACGAGCAGTACTTC. Residues: CASSLGSLDPSYEQYF.

This clonotype was counted only a few times. The chain links TRBV6-1 to TRBJ1-1, with a weak D call TRBD1 (5 bases). The germline V and J ends were trimmed by 10 bases and 1 base, with 13 bases remaining between them. The CDR3 covers 13 residues. The germline CDR1 and CDR2 sequences are MNHNS and SASEGT. As DNA, the CDR3 is TGTGCCACCTCTGGACATCCGAACACTGAAGCTTTCTTT. Amino acids: CATSGHPNTEAFF.

A word on this clonotype: A far bigger clonotype differs at one base, so this is likely a read error. V is TRBV11-2 and J is TRBJ2-2, with 10 bases identical to TRBD1. Germline V lookup: CDR1 SGHAT, CDR2 FQNNGV. The CDR3 totals 19 residues. CDR3 in DNA: TGTGCCAGCAGCTTAGGGTACTCGGGACAGGGGTCGAACACCGGGCAGCTGTTTTTT. It is translated as CASSLGYSGQGSNTGQLFF. The full variable domain, in which reference TRBV11-2 and TRBJ2-2 provide the parts outside the CDR3, is EAGVAQSPRYKIIEKRQSVAFWCNPISGHATLYWYQQILGQGPKLLIQFQNNGVVDDSQLPKDRFSAERLKGVDSTLKIQPAKLEDSAVYLCASSLGYSGQGSNTGQLFFGEGSRLTVL.

Of note for this clonotype: A far larger clone is one nucleotide away, so this likely arose from a read error. The chain combines TRBV6-9 with TRBJ2-3; 7 bases line up with TRBD1. Germline CDR1 and CDR2: MNHGY and SVAAGI. The V gene end was trimmed by 3 bases and the J gene end by 10 bases; junction bases not matched to a gene: 10. This CDR3 contains 14 residues. In DNA, the CDR3 is TGTGCCAGCAGTTACGAGAAAGGGGGCAGTGCGCAGTATTTT. It codes for CASSYEKGGSAQYF.

To note about this clonotype: This clone may be a read error of a much larger clone one base away. The chain combines TRBV11-3 with TRBJ1-4, with D perhaps matching TRBD1 (5 bases). Germline values: CDR1 SGHNT, CDR2 YENEEA. V was cut by 3 bases and J by 8 bases, with 19 bases left in between. The CDR3 length is 16 residues. The CDR3 here is CASSFVKGDRSEKLFF. The CDR3 nucleotides are TGTGCCAGCAGCTTCGTCAAGGGTGACAGATCGGAAAAACTGTTTTTT.

This chain uses TRBV11-2 with TRBJ2-1; 8 bases are a match to TRBD1. Germline values: CDR1 SGHAT, CDR2 FQNNGV. The V and J ends lost 4 bases and 4 bases, in that order; junction bases with no gene match: 6. The CDR3 loop spans 15 amino acids. The CDR3 region has the DNA TGTGCCAGCAGCTCCGGGGGACAGGTTTACAATGAGCAGTTCTTC. Translation gives CASSSGGQVYNEQFF.

As concerns this clonotype: A far larger clone is a single base away, which makes a read error likely. The CDR3 coding sequence is TGTGCCAGCAGCTTGGTCAGGGGGCAAAGAGGGGAGCTGTTTTTT. It codes for CASSLVRGQRGELFF. V is TRBV11-1 and J is TRBJ2-2; 8 bases are a match to TRBD1. The length of the CDR3 is 15 residues. The V gene end was trimmed by 3 bases and the J gene end by 8 bases; junction bases not matched to a gene: 8. Germline-derived CDR1 and CDR2 are SGHAT and FQDESV (reference sequence).

In its sample, this clonotype was seen many times. The rearrangement joins TRBV2 to TRBJ1-4, with D maybe TRBD1 (5 bases). V lost 7 bases and J 7 bases, leaving 16 bases between the germline ends. There are 14 residues in the CDR3. Germline CDR1 is SNHLY and CDR2 is FYNNEI. The CDR3 protein is CASTGQGKGEKLFF. The CDR3 DNA is TGTGCCAGCACCGGGCAGGGAAAGGGTGAAAAACTGTTTTTT.

This clonotype was counted ten times or more. The rearrangement uses TRBV24-1 and TRBJ2-4, with a possible D match to TRBD2 (6 bases). The V end was cut by 4 bases, the J end by 8 bases, with 14 bases between. The V gene's germline CDR1 is KGHDR and CDR2 SFDVKD. The CDR3 is 14 amino acids. Written as DNA, the CDR3 is TGTGCCACCAGTGAATCCGGAAGCGGGCACATTCAGTACTTC. Translation: CATSESGSGHIQYF.

Comments on this clonotype: This clone may be a read error of a much larger clone one base away. The chain uses TRBV10-3 and TRBJ1-1; D uncertain. V shed 4 bases and J shed 4 bases, with 10 bases lying between them. The CDR3 extends over 13 amino acids. The germline CDR1 and CDR2 sequences are ENHRY and SYGVKD. This chain's CDR3 is CAISVGVITEAFF. The CDR3 bases are TGTGCCATCAGTGTTGGGGTGATCACTGAAGCTTTCTTT.

There are many counts of this clonotype. V gene TRBV28 combines with J gene TRBJ2-3, with 7 bases matching TRBD2. CDR3 length: 14 residues. J gave up 4 bases and V 2 bases, and 3 bases lay outside the gene matches. Germline CDR1 is MDHEN and CDR2 is SYDVKM. DNA for the CDR3: TGTGCCAGCAGTTTAGGCGGGAGCGCAGATACGCAGTATTTT. This translates into CASSLGGSADTQYF.

Within the sample, this clonotype is medium-sized. The chain recombines TRBV12-3 or TRBV12-4 with TRBJ2-2; D is unclear. V lost 2 bases and J lost 1, with 2 bases in between. CDR3 length: 13 amino acids. The CDR3 DNA is TGTGCCAGCAGTTTAAGGAACACCGGGGAGCTGTTTTTT. This sequence encodes CASSLRNTGELFF.

In this sample, this clonotype turned up a few times. Possible read error: a much larger clone is one base away. The V call is TRBV6-4, the J call TRBJ2-5, with a possible D match to TRBD2 (6 bases). CDR1 and CDR2 (germline): MRHNA, SNTAGT. The CDR3 is made up of 14 amino acids. CDR3 sequence: CARSVEGLQETQYF. In DNA form, the CDR3 reads TGTGCCCGCAGTGTTGAGGGACTCCAAGAGACCCAGTACTTC.

In this sample, this clonotype turned up once. V is TRBV3-1 and J is TRBJ2-5; 8 bases align to TRBD2. Germline V gene data show CDR1 as LGHDT and CDR2 as YNNKEL (reference sequence). The CDR3 runs 13 residues. J lost 6 bases, V lost 4 bases, and 4 bases had no gene match. CDR3 DNA sequence: TGTGCCAGCAGCCGAGTAGCGGGGAAGACCCAGTACTTC. Residues: CASSRVAGKTQYF.

This clonotype appeared many times. This chain joins TRBV6-2 or TRBV6-3 and TRBJ2-5; D is perhaps TRBD1 or TRBD2 (5 bases each). Deletions cut 8 bases from V and 5 bases from J, with 24 bases between. The CDR3 runs 16 residues. Germline V CDR1 and CDR2: MNHEY, SVGEGT. The CDR3 loop is CASSRGIVWAFETQYF. CDR3 coding DNA: TGTGCCAGCTCGAGGGGTATAGTTTGGGCGTTTGAGACCCAGTACTTC.

On this clonotype: This may stem from a read error, because a much larger clone lies one nucleotide away. It is likely a read error, because the conserved phenylalanine at the end of the CDR3 is missing. The chain employs TRBV12-3 or TRBV12-4 and TRBJ1-1; 11 nucleotides align to TRBD1. The CDR3 sequence is 15 residues long. Germline trimming cut 5 bases from V and 4 bases from J; bases unmatched to any gene: 6. The DNA for the CDR3 is TGTGCCAGCAGTCGGCCGGGACAGGGGGGCACTGAAGCTTTCCTT. Residues: CASSRPGQGGTEAFL.

This clonotype was observed many times. The chain carries TRBV7-2 and TRBJ2-1; 7 bases align to TRBD2. The V and J ends lost 3 bases and 8 bases, in that order; junction bases with no gene match: 7. Germline V gives CDR1 SGHTA, CDR2 FQGNSA. The CDR3 contains 14 residues. DNA for the CDR3: TGTGCCAGCAGCTTCAACTTGGGGGGGTATGAGCAGTTCTTC. This sequence encodes CASSFNLGGYEQFF.

A note on this clonotype: With a much larger clone just one base away, this may be a read error. The V call is TRBV15, the J call TRBJ2-3, with 10 bases identical to TRBD2. With V trimmed by 0 bases and J by 3 bases, 12 bases remained unmatched. Germline V gene sequence: CDR1 LNHNV, CDR2 YYDKDF (reference sequence). The length of the CDR3 is 19 residues. The CDR3 is CATSRDWVLAGDRTDTQYF. Here the CDR3 DNA reads TGTGCCACCAGCAGAGATTGGGTTCTAGCGGGAGATAGGACAGATACGCAGTATTTT.

V usage is TRBV12-3 or TRBV12-4 and J usage is TRBJ2-3, with D unresolved. V lost 6 bases, J lost 3 bases, and 13 bases lay in between. CDR3 length equals 14 residues. CDR3 protein: CASRFARATDTQYF. As DNA, the CDR3 is TGTGCCAGCAGATTTGCTAGGGCTACAGATACGCAGTATTTT.

At least ten counts were recorded for this clonotype. The V call is TRBV19, the J call TRBJ2-7; 9 nucleotides align to TRBD1. Germline CDR1 and CDR2: LNHDA and SQIVND (reference sequence). J gave up 3 bases and V 4 bases, and 7 bases lay outside the gene matches. This CDR3 is 15 amino acids long. CDR3 sequence reads: CASSTQGTGNYEQYF. The CDR3 DNA reads TGTGCCAGTAGTACACAGGGGACAGGGAACTACGAGCAGTACTTC.

In this sample, this clonotype turned up many times. The chain recombines TRBV9 with TRBJ2-2; 10 bases fit TRBD2. Trimming at V came to 6 bases and at J to 1 base, leaving 12 bases not matched to a gene. CDR3 length equals 18 residues. Germline V gene lookup returns CDR1 SGDLS and CDR2 YYNGEE. The CDR3 region has the DNA TGTGCCAGCAAGTTGAGCGGGAGGGCCTTAGTGAACACCGGGGAGCTGTTTTTT. Protein product: CASKLSGRALVNTGELFF.

This chain joins TRBV5-6 and TRBJ2-1; 9 bases map to TRBD2. CDR3 size: 16 residues. V lost 5 bases to trimming and J lost 9 bases; unmatched junction nucleotides: 15. Germline V gene sequence: CDR1 SGHDT, CDR2 YYEEEE. The CDR3 is CASSGPREGLSGEQFF. As DNA, the CDR3 is TGTGCCAGCAGTGGGCCGCGGGAGGGCCTTAGTGGTGAGCAGTTCTTC.

Note on this clonotype: With a far larger clone one base away, a read error is the likely cause. The rearrangement joins TRBV6-8 to TRBJ2-5, with 11 bases matching TRBD1. This CDR3 is built from 14 residues. Germline V gives CDR1 MNHGY, CDR2 SAAAGT. CDR3 coding DNA: TGTGACAGCAGCCGGACAGGGGGCGGAGAGACCCAGTACTTC. Translation: CDSSRTGGGETQYF.